The T cell receptor (beta chain) under discussion was sequenced for a study of vaccination and CD4 T cells after COVID-19. At the level of the study: Collection of post-vaccine samples followed dose two by a median around 70 days, spanning a range of 14 to 241. The authors used overlapping spike peptides from SARS-CoV-2, HCoV-NL63, HCoV-OC43 and HCoV-229E to stimulate cells.

Study-wide results and caveats: Median SARS-CoV-2-reactive clonotype numbers went up from around 19 to 38, but not significantly. When vaccine-specific clones from convalescent patients were examined, 304 of 307 were spike mono-reactive.

Germline CDR1 reads LGHNA; CDR2 reads YSLEER. The V and J ends lost 0 bases and 1 base respectively, with 9 bases between them. The CDR3 totals 15 residues. The treatment was: roughly 10-day PBMC culture with coronavirus spike peptide pools or control peptides (ViraFEST assay). Those CD4+ T cells from the unexposed donor predate the COVID-19 pandemic (2011-2018). A remark on this clonotype: Its cognate antigen is unknown.

Sequenced with the Oncomine TCR Beta short-read assay was DNA taken from cultured CD4+ T cells. TCRdb used MiXCR to reprocess the PCR reads, holding one entry per CDR3 protein. The sample yields 10,000 or so distinct CDR3 sequences, 40% to 50% seen once. Source material: CD4+ T cells from blood, cultured in vitro. This receptor was taken from a human donor in good health. The rearrangement links TRBV4-3 to TRBJ1-2; D is unclear. The CDR3 spells CASSQEAGFNYGYTF. The DNA for the CDR3 is TGCGCCAGCAGCCAAGAGGCAGGATTTAACTATGGCTACACCTTC.